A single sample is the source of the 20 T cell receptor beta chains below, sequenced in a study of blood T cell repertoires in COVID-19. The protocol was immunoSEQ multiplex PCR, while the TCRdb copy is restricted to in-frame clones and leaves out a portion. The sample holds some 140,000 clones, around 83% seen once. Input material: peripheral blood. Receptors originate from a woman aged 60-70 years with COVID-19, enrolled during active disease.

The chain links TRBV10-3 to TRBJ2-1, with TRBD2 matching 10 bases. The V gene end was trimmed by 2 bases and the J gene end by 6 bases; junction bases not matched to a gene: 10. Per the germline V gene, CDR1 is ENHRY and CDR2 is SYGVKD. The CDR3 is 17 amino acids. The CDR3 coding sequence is TGTGCCATCAGTGAGGCTAAGCGGGGGGGCCTTAGCAATGAGCAGTTCTTC. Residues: CAISEAKRGGLSNEQFF.

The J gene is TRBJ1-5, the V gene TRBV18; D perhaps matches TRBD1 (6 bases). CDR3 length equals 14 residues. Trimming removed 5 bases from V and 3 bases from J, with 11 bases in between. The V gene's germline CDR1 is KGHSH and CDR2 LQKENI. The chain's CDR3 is CASSLQGNNQPQHF. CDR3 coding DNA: TGTGCCAGCTCATTACAGGGTAACAATCAGCCCCAGCATTTT. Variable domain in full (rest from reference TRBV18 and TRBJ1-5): NAGVMQNPRHLVRRRGQEARLRCSPMKGHSHVYWYRQLPEEGLKFMVYLQKENIIDESGMPKERFSAEFPKEGPSILRIQQVVRGDSAAYFCASSLQGNNQPQHFGDGTRLSIL.

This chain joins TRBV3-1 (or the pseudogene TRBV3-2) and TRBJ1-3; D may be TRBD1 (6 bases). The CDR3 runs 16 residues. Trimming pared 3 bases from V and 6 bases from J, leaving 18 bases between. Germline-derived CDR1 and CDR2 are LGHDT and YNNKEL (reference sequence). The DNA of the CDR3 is TGTGCCAGCAGCCAGTTCGACAGGCCCCCTGAAAACACCATATATTTT. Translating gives CASSQFDRPPENTIYF.

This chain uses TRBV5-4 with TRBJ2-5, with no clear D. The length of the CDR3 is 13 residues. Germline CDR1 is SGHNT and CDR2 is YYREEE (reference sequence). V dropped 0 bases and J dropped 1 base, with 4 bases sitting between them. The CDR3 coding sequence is TGTGCCAGCAGCTTGGACTCCCAAGAGACCCAGTACTTC. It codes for CASSLDSQETQYF.

CDR3 in DNA: TGTGCCAGTACCCCGGCTACAGGGCCGGGAGAGACCCAGTACTTC. Translated, it gives CASTPATGPGETQYF. This chain connects TRBV19 to TRBJ2-5; D is possibly TRBD1 (6 bases). Trimming shortened V by 7 bases and J by 4 bases, and 19 bases separated the two germline ends. Germline CDR1 is LNHDA and CDR2 is SQIVND (reference sequence). CDR3 length equals 15 residues. The entire variable domain, with the rest obtained from reference TRBV19 and TRBJ2-5, is as follows: DGGITQSPKYLFRKEGQNVTLSCEQNLNHDAMYWYRQDPGQGLRLIYYSQIVNDFQKGDIAEGYSVSREKKESFPLTVTSAQKNPTAFYLCASTPATGPGETQYFGPGTRLLVL.

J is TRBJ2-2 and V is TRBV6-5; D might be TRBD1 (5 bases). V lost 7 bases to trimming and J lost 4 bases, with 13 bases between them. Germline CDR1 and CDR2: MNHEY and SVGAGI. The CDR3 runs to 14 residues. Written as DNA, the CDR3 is TGTGCCAGCAATGTAGACAGAGCCACCGGGGAGCTGTTTTTT. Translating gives CASNVDRATGELFF.

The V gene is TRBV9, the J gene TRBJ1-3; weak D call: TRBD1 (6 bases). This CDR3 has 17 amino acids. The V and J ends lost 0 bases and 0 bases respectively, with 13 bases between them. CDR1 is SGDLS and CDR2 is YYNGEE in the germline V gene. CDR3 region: CASSVGTPGASGNTIYF. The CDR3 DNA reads TGTGCCAGCAGCGTAGGAACCCCAGGGGCCTCTGGAAACACCATATATTTT.

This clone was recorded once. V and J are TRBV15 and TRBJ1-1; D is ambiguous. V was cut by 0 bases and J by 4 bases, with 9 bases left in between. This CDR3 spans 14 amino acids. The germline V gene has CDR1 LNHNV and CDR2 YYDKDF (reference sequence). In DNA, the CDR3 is TGTGCCACCAGCAGAGACAGTTTTGGCACTGAAGCTTTCTTT. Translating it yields CATSRDSFGTEAFF.

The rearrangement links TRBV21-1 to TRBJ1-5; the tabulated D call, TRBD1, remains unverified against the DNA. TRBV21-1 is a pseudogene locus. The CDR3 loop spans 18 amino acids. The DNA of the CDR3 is TGTGCCAGCACGCCCCAAAAGTGTACAGGGACGAGCAATCAGCCCCAGCATTTT. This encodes CASTPQKCTGTSNQPQHF.

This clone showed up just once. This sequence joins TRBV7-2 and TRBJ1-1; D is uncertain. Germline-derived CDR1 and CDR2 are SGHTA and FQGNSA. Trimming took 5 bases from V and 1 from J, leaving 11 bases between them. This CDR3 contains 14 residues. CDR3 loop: CASSPQRRNTEAFF. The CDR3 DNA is TGTGCCAGCAGCCCCCAACGGAGGAACACTGAAGCTTTCTTT.

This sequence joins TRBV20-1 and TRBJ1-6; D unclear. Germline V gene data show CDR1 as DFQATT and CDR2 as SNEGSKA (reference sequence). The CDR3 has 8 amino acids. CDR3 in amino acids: CSGRDLHF. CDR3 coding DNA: TGCAGCGGACGGGACCTCCACTTT.

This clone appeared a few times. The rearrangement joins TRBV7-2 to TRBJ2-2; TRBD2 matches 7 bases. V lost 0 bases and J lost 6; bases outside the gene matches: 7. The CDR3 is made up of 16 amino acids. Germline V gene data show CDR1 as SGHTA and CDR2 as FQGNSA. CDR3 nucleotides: TGTGCCAGCAGCTTAGCGGTTACTAGCGATCCCGGGGAGCTGTTTTTT. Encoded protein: CASSLAVTSDPGELFF.

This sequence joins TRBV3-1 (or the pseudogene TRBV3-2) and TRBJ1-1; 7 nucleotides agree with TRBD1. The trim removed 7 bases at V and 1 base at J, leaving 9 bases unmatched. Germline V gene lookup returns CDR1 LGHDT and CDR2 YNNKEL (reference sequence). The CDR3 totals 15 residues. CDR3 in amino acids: CASNTDRFPNTEAFF. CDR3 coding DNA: TGTGCCAGCAACACGGACAGGTTCCCGAACACTGAAGCTTTCTTT.

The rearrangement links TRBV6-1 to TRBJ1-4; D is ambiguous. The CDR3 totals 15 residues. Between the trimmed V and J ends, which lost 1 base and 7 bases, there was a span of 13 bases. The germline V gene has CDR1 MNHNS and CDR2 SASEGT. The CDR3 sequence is CASSEVGVGREKLFF. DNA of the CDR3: TGTGCCAGCAGTGAAGTTGGTGTGGGCCGTGAAAAACTGTTTTTT.

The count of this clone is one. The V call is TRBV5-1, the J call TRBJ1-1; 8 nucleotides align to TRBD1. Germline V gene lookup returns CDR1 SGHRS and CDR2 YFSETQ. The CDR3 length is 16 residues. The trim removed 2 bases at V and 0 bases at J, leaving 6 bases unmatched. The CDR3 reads CASSLMTGALNTEAFF. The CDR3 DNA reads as TGCGCCAGCAGCTTAATGACAGGGGCCCTGAACACTGAAGCTTTCTTT.

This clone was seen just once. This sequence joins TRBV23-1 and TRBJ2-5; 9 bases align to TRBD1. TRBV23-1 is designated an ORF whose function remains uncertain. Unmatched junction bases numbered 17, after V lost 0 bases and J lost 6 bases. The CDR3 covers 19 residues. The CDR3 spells CASSQSEGPGQGRGKTQYF. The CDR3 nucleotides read TGCGCCAGCAGTCAATCGGAAGGCCCGGGACAGGGTAGAGGGAAGACCCAGTACTTC.

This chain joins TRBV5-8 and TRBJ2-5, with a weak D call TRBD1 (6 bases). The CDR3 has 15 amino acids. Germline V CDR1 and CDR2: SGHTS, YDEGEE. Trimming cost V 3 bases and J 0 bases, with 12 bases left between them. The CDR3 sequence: CASSSGTPDQETQYF. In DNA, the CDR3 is TGTGCCAGCAGCTCCGGGACACCCGACCAAGAGACCCAGTACTTC.

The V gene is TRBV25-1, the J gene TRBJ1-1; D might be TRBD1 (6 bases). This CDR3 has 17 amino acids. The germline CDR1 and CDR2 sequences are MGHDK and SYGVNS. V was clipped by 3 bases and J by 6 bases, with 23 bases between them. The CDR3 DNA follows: TGTGCCAGCAGTGATAGACGGAATAAACAGGGTTTGGCTGAAGCTTTCTTT. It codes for CASSDRRNKQGLAEAFF.

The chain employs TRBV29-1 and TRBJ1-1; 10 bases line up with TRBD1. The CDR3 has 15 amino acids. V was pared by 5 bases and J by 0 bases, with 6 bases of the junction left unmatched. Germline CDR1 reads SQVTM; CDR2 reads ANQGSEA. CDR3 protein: CSVRGGTGVNTEAFF. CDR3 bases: TGCAGCGTTAGAGGAGGGACAGGGGTGAACACTGAAGCTTTCTTT.

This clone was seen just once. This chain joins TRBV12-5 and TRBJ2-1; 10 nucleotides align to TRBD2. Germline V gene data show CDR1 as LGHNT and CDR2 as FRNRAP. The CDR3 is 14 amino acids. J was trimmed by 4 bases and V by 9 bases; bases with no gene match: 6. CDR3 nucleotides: TGTGCTAGCCTTCGTAGCGGGGGGTACAATGAGCAGTTCTTC. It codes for CASLRSGGYNEQFF.